The T cell receptor beta chain under discussion was sequenced for a study of shared clonotypes between healthy human individuals. General study results and limits: It was observed that approximately 5% of naive CD4 clonotypes were shared across a handful of donors.

The CDR3 covers 14 residues. The ends were cut back, 3 bases at V and 0 bases at J, with 8 bases in the middle. Germline V gene data show CDR1 as MDHEN and CDR2 as SYDVKM. Concerning this clone: Its antigen is as yet unknown.

TCRdb's table, derived via immunoSEQ multiplex PCR, lists solely in-frame clones and lacks some. The sample records about 2.3 million clones, over 90% being singletons. This chain links TRBV28 with TRBJ1-2, with unresolved D. This TCR was recovered from a man between 18 and 29 years old in good health. Some clones in this sample may be carry-over from other donors' samples. The sequenced material came from naive CD4+ T cells from PBMCs. The subset here: CD45RA+ positively selected. CDR3 region: CASSFRTSNYGYTF. For the CDR3, the DNA is TGTGCCAGCAGTTTCCGTACGTCTAACTATGGCTACACCTTC.